The subject of this entry is one TCR beta chain. It lacks a known antigen. The sample holds no much larger clone one base away, and base qualities are not on file. This record comes from a study of cytomegalovirus exposure and HLA in healthy donors (dated 2017 in TCRdb). The study in broad terms: In an earlier analysis of 587 of the donors, approximately 260 Gb of sequence data and some 100 million unique TCR beta sequences from 180 million or so T cells were reported. The study was designed to test whether signatures of past pathogen exposure could be identified by cataloging public T cell receptors. Using immunosequencing, the study profiled T cell repertoires from around 670 subjects and related those repertoires to cytomegalovirus serostatus. In addition to the first cohort of roughly 670 subjects, a separate validation cohort of approximately 130 different subjects was used. An early release covering about 600 HLA-typed donors comprised approximately 300 gigabases of sequencing data and approximately 80 million unique TCR sequences. All discovery cohort repertoires had been generated using a single sequencing platform. To predict cytomegalovirus infection status, the study brought together high-throughput TCR immunosequencing, statistical association of individual TCRs with disease status, and machine learning. Typing coverage varied by locus: about 629-630 donors for A, B, C, DRB1 and DQB1; approximately 500 for DQA1; over 600 for DPA1; fewer than 480 for DPB1. HLA typing covered class I and class II loci at four-digit resolution. Because of strong linkage in the cohort, 4 to 6 DR-DQ haplotypes were treated as single units for association and clustering. A later genetic analysis used genome-wide SNP genotypes for about 65% of the roughly 700 donors, treating that subset as a discovery cohort. An earlier analysis of about 600 of the donors used high-throughput TCR beta sequencing to judge whether each TCR beta V gene segment behaved as functional or pseudogenic. Rather than using new phenotypic data, the later analysis identified candidate immune exposures from TCR beta sequences and from how often those sequences occurred across donors. To study patterns of TCR occurrence, a later analysis re-analyzed previously published TCR beta repertoires from 650 to 750 donors and added high-resolution HLA genotyping. Donor age, sex, ethnicity and CMV serostatus were compiled alongside the repertoire data. Of the 300 to 500 genotyped donors, 65% to 90% were placed in the genetic ancestry cluster associated with self-reported Caucasian donors. Among roughly 400 genotyped donors of the cohort, an average of about 240,000 unique TCR beta nucleotide sequences were sequenced per donor, roughly 18% of them non-productive. What the study reported, not specific to this receptor: An association between a missense DCLRE1C variant and V-gene and J-gene trimming of TCR beta chains was found in a later genetic analysis and replicated in an independent cohort. A further reported finding was that TCR beta sequences accurately predicted the HLA-A and HLA-B alleles for most subjects in the first cohort. A group of highly shared sequence variants was considered likely to be a technical artifact of the sequencing pipeline. Because some donors lacked HLA typing at each locus, the association tests relied only on the typed subset. According to a later analysis, most CMV-associated TCR beta chains appeared to be HLA-restricted, and the HLA associations seemed to be driven largely by CMV exposure. In a later analysis, the rate of TCR association differed among HLA loci, with DRB1 alleles having the most associated TCRs and HLA-C alleles having the fewest. Linkage disequilibrium might explain the correlated functional status among segregating V segments, but an unknown experimental factor could not be excluded. A later analysis found that HLA-associated TCR beta chains were more clonally expanded and had lower generation probabilities than equally common non-associated chains. While some public TCRs were present in many individuals, most TCR sequences turned up only very rarely across donors. The study gave a list of 150 to 200 TCR beta chains associated with cytomegalovirus. At a false discovery rate of 0.05, a later analysis linked under 20,000 TCR beta sequences to specific HLA alleles. A few of the identified cytomegalovirus-associated TCR beta chains were confirmed in vitro to be specific for cytomegalovirus antigens. Immune exposure information for the cohort was limited to CMV serostatus. The earlier analysis of fewer than 750 of the donors excluded over 15 rarely observed V segments, including chromosome 9 orphons, because counts were too low. Only TCR beta chains were sequenced in this cohort, and the absence of alpha or paired-chain data limited detectable features. In a later analysis, several top co-occurrence clusters were reported to appear linked to parvovirus B19, influenza, CMV and Epstein-Barr virus. The classifier was reported to diagnose cytomegalovirus status with high specificity and sensitivity in both the original cohort and the validation cohort. The authors suggested that the approach could potentially be extended to other disease states and immunological phenotypes. In a later genetic analysis, fewer N-insertions in productive TCRs were reported among donors in an Asian-associated ancestry cluster than the roughly 670-donor mean. In an earlier analysis of more than 500 of the donors, most TCR beta V segments appeared in productive rearrangements about 87% or about 30% of the time, broadly matching IMGT annotations. Strong co-occurrence of HLA alleles, especially DR and DQ, made assigning TCR associations to individual alleles difficult. Roughly uniform sequencing depth across donors was assumed in presence/absence analyses, although this assumption may not hold.

The cohort comprised fewer than 700 healthy bone marrow donors. At the time of sampling, every cohort member was nominally healthy, though immune exposures that went unrecorded were likely present. The donor tested CMV seronegative, placing the donor among the approximately 400 seronegative members of the cohort. Each donor provided a peripheral blood sample, and peripheral blood mononuclear cells were used for TCR beta sequencing. Genomic DNA extraction from the blood cell samples was performed with the Qiagen DNeasy Blood Extraction Kit. Receptor amplification or capture employed the immunoSEQ multiplex PCR assay. For the multiplex PCR, a mixture combining 60 forward primers for TCR Vbeta segments and 13 reverse primers for TCR Jbeta segments was used. A multiplex PCR assay on genomic DNA amplified the CDR3 region of rearranged TCR beta genes. The Illumina HiSeq System was used to sequence the amplified TCR beta libraries as 87-base-pair reads. In the original analysis: A later analysis counted approximately 74 million unique TCR beta chains across the 600 to 850 repertoires, and 10 million to 11 million of these chains were shared by at least two donors. To remove PCR and sequencing errors, raw reads were error-corrected and collapsed into unique sequences using a nearest-neighbor algorithm that merged closely related sequences. To assign V, D and J gene segments, CDR3 sequences were aligned to IMGT reference sequences. For a sequence to be retained, a match of at least six nucleotides was required to both a V gene segment and a J gene segment. Rearrangements were called productive when the CDR3 lacked stop codons and stayed in frame with V and J; all others were non-productive. CDR3 was defined by IMGT convention, running from the second conserved V-encoded cysteine to the conserved J-encoded phenylalanine. The earlier analysis of 587 of the donors excluded sequences that lacked an unambiguous match to a single V gene segment. In an earlier analysis of several hundred of the donors, V segments were called functional above 56.7% productive rearrangements and were called segregating when the between-donor standard deviation exceeded 5%. A statistical classification framework was developed to diagnose cytomegalovirus status using the catalog of TCR beta chain sequences. A later analysis assigned V and J genes by comparing TCR nucleotide sequences with IMGT/GENE-DB human TR gene sequences. In a later analysis, CDR3 sequences and most-parsimonious VDJ recombination scenarios were assigned using the TCRdist pipeline. A later analysis defined each TCR beta chain by its CDR3 amino acid sequence plus V-gene family, and excluded reads lacking a unique V-gene family. A later analysis removed 592 highly shared, low-generation-probability nucleotide sequences to deal with suspected cross-contamination and a sequencing artifact. In a later analysis, a clonal expansion index for each public chain was calculated from normalized within-repertoire ranks of inferred template counts. A later analysis computed generation probabilities with a VDJ recombination model fitted to out-of-frame rearrangements, and checked the results against IGoR. In a later analysis, TCR-TCR, TCR-HLA and TCR-CMV co-occurrence was scored with hypergeometric tests, and a repertoire-size bias correction was applied to TCR pairs. A later analysis estimated false discovery rates by permuting HLA or CMV assignments 20 times. In a later analysis, co-occurring TCRs were grouped using DBSCAN, with TCRdist sequence similarity added in when clustering inside HLA-allele-positive subsets. Repertoires with fewer than 30,000 or more than 120,000 public chains, plus five repertoires with anomalous nucleotide sharing, were excluded from co-occurrence clustering. TCRdb took this table from immuneACCESS and kept in-frame rearrangements with V and J called. Such tables lack part of the clones; where checked against another copy, unresolved V genes explain under half of the gap, and the rest is unexplained. Clone size and the V and J calls come from that table; the DNA yielded D and trimming. A total of tens of thousands of clones appear in this sample, under 85% of them only once. About 5.5% of the sample rests with the top ten.

The sequence derives from a man aged 50 to 59 in good health and CMV-seronegative. Source material: PBMCs.

Read as DNA, the sequence is TGTGCCATCAGCCCAGCGGGTGGGTACGGGGAAGAGACCCAGTACTTC. Translated, it reads CAISPAGGYGEETQYF. This receptor chain uses TRBV10-3 and TRBJ2-5; the D gene is perhaps TRBD2, from 6 matching bases. The germline V gene specifies ENHRY as CDR1 and SYGVKD as CDR2. V loses 6 bases, J loses 3 bases, and the germline ends lie 20 bases apart. The CDR3 contains 16 residues, cysteine and phenylalanine counted. The entry retains the CDR3 DNA only, 48 bases that are in frame from base 1.